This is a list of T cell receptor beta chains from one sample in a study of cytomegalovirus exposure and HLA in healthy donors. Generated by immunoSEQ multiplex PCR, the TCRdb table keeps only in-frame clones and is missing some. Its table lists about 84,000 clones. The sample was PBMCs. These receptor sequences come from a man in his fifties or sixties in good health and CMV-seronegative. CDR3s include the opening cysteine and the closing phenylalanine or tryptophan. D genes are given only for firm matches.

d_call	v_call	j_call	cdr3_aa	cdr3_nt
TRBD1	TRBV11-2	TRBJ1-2	CASSLVDRGSYGYTF	TGTGCCAGCAGCTTAGTTGACAGGGGATCCTATGGCTACACCTTC
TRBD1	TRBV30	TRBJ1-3	CAQNRGGGNTIYF	TGTGCCCAAAACAGGGGAGGAGGAAACACCATATATTTT
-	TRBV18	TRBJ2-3	CASSPPRAGADTQYF	TGTGCCAGCTCACCACCGAGGGCAGGGGCAGATACGCAGTATTTT
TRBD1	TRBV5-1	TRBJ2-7	CASSLGGTGPYEQYF	TGCGCCAGCAGCTTGGGGGGGACAGGGCCCTACGAGCAGTACTTC
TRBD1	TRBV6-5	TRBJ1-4	CASRRQGGWAEKLFF	TGTGCCAGCAGAAGACAGGGGGGTTGGGCTGAAAAACTGTTTTTT
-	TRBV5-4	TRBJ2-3	CASSSRDNTDTQYF	TGTGCCAGCAGCTCCAGGGACAACACAGATACGCAGTATTTT
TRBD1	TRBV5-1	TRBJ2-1	CASSLAPRGRNRGNEQFF	TGCGCCAGCAGCTTGGCTCCCAGGGGGCGGAATCGGGGAAATGAGCAGTTCTTC
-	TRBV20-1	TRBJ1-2	CSATANGGYTF	TGCAGTGCTACCGCAAACGGGGGCTACACCTTC
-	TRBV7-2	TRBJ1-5	CASSPQGGSGQPQHF	TGTGCCAGCAGCCCTCAAGGAGGGTCGGGTCAGCCCCAGCATTTT
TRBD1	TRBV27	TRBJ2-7	CASSSGYGTGDVTEQYF	TGTGCCAGCAGTTCGGGATACGGGACAGGGGACGTAACCGAGCAGTACTTC
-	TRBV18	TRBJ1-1	CASSPRVNTEAFF	TGTGCCAGCTCACCACGCGTGAACACTGAAGCTTTCTTT
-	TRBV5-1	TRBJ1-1	CASSLVLENTEAFF	TGCGCCAGCAGCTTGGTATTAGAGAACACTGAAGCTTTCTTT
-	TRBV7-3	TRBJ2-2	CASSLKASGELFF	TGTGCCAGCAGCTTAAAAGCATCCGGGGAGCTGTTTTTT
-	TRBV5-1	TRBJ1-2	CASSLAAGDGYTF	TGCGCCAGCAGCTTGGCGGCAGGGGATGGCTACACCTTC
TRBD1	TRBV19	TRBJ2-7	CASSMDRTYEQYF	TGTGCCAGTAGTATGGACAGGACGTACGAGCAGTACTTC
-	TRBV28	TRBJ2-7	CASSSQGTKLFYEQYF	TGTGCCAGCAGTTCCCAGGGGACTAAACTTTTCTACGAGCAGTACTTC
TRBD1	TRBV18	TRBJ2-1	CASSPGTGGGNEQFF	TGTGCCAGCTCACCAGGGACAGGGGGGGGGAATGAGCAGTTCTTC
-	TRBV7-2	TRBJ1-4	CASSLAQVTNEKLFF	TGTGCCAGCAGCTTAGCACAGGTCACCAATGAAAAACTGTTTTTT
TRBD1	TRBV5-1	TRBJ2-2	CASSPRPGQINTGELFF	TGCGCCAGCAGCCCGAGACCGGGACAGATCAACACCGGGGAGCTGTTTTTT
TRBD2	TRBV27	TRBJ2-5	CASSPWTSGGKETQYF	TGTGCCAGCAGTCCCTGGACTAGCGGGGGGAAAGAGACCCAGTACTTC
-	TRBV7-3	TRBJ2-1	CASSPGTDIIQFF	TGTGCCAGCAGCCCCGGTACGGACATTATACAGTTCTTC
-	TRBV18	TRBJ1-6	CASSPEMRDSPLHF	TGTGCCAGCTCACCGGAGATGCGGGATTCACCCCTCCACTTT
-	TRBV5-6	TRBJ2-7	CASSALGHFLSYEQYF	TGTGCCAGCAGCGCTTTGGGACACTTCCTTTCCTACGAGCAGTACTTC
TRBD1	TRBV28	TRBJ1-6	CASSTVGQGDSPLHF	TGTGCCAGCAGTACCGTGGGACAGGGGGATTCACCCCTCCACTTT
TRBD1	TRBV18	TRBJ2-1	CASSPQGAVNEQFF	TGTGCCAGCTCACCCCAGGGGGCGGTAAATGAGCAGTTCTTC
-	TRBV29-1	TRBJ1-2	CSVVRQSYGYTF	TGCAGCGTTGTGCGACAGAGCTATGGCTACACCTTC
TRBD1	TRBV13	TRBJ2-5	CASSLTGQPHETQYF	TGTGCCAGCAGCTTAACGGGACAGCCTCATGAGACCCAGTACTTC
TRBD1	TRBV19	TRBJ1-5	CASTMTGPYYSNQPQHF	TGTGCCAGTACTATGACAGGGCCCTATTATAGCAATCAGCCCCAGCATTTT
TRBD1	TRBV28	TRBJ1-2	CASRRSGGFGYGYTF	TGTGCCAGCAGGAGATCAGGGGGCTTCGGCTATGGCTACACCTTC
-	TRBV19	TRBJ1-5	CASSTQYNQPQHF	TGTGCCAGTAGTACCCAGTACAATCAGCCCCAGCATTTT
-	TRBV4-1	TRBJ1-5	CASSQVQESNQPQHF	TGCGCCAGCAGCCAAGTACAGGAGAGCAATCAGCCCCAGCATTTT
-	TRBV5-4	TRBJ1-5	CASSRDPGGNQPQHF	TGTGCCAGCAGCCGGGACCCAGGGGGCAATCAGCCCCAGCATTTT
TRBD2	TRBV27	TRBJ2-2	CASSRKTSGGGNTGELFF	TGTGCCAGCAGTCGCAAGACTAGCGGGGGGGGGAACACCGGGGAGCTGTTTTTT
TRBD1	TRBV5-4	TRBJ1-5	CASSLGGTGSNQPQHF	TGTGCCAGCAGCTTGGGAGGGACAGGCAGCAATCAGCCCCAGCATTTT
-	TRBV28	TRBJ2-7	CASLRTEDYEQYF	TGTGCCAGTCTCAGGACAGAAGACTACGAGCAGTACTTC
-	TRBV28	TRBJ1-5	CASSSNSKGFGQPQHF	TGTGCCAGCAGTTCCAATAGCAAGGGGTTCGGGCAGCCCCAGCATTTT
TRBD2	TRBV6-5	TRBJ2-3	CASSYSAGGTDTQYF	TGTGCCAGCAGTTACTCGGCGGGGGGGACAGATACGCAGTATTTT
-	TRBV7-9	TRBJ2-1	CASSFRDNYNEQFF	TGTGCCAGCAGCTTTCGGGACAATTACAATGAGCAGTTCTTC
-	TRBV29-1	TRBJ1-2	CSVAGNYGYTF	TGCAGCGTTGCCGGTAACTATGGCTACACCTTC
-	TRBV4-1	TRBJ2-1	CASSQEGLAETEQFF	TGCGCCAGCAGCCAAGAAGGGCTAGCAGAAACTGAGCAGTTCTTC
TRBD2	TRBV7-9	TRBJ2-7	CASSIRASGDSSYEQYF	TGTGCCAGCAGCATTAGGGCTAGCGGGGATAGCTCCTACGAGCAGTACTTC
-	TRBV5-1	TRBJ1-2	CASSLAGETYGYTF	TGCGCCAGCAGCTTGGCTGGGGAGACCTATGGCTACACCTTC
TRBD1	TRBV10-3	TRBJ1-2	CAISTQGATNYGYTF	TGTGCCATCAGCACACAGGGGGCCACCAACTATGGCTACACCTTC
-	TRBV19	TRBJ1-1	CASSIGQKQAEAFF	TGTGCCAGTAGTATCGGACAAAAGCAGGCTGAAGCTTTCTTT
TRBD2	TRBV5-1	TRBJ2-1	CASRVLGASGVDEQFF	TGCGCCAGCAGGGTCCTGGGGGCTAGCGGGGTCGATGAGCAGTTCTTC
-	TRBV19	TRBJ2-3	CASSMLRGTTDTQYF	TGTGCCAGTAGTATGTTAAGGGGGACGACAGATACGCAGTATTTT
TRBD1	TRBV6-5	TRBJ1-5	CASSRQGGQPQHF	TGTGCCAGCAGCAGACAGGGAGGTCAGCCCCAGCATTTT
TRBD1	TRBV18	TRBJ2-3	CASSPRFGQGTDTQYF	TGTGCCAGCTCACCACGCTTCGGACAGGGCACAGATACGCAGTATTTT